The rows below give T cell receptor beta chains drawn from one sample of a study of blood T cell repertoires in COVID-19. Method: immunoSEQ multiplex PCR; TCRdb's copy keeps in-frame clones and lacks some. The sample records approximately 150,000 clones, 90% being singletons. What was sequenced was peripheral blood. The source is a man aged 55 to 69 with active or convalescent COVID-19. Both conserved end residues are part of each CDR3. The order of the fields is V gene, J gene, clone size, D gene, CDR3 protein, CDR3 DNA. D genes are given only for firm matches. Clone size appears in some rows only: once, few, many, or a class for an expanded clone.

V: TRBV5-4
J: TRBJ2-7
size: .
D: .
CDR3: CASSPGTKFIYEQYF
DNA: TGTGCCAGCAGCCCCGGGACAAAATTCATCTACGAGCAGTACTTC

V: TRBV18
J: TRBJ1-6
size: .
D: TRBD1
CDR3: CASSPDRVNNSPLHF
DNA: TGTGCCAGCTCGCCGGACAGGGTCAATAATTCACCCCTCCACTTT

V: TRBV12-3/TRBV12-4
J: TRBJ2-3
size: .
D: TRBD1
CDR3: CASRPGQGAQYF
DNA: TGTGCCAGCAGGCCGGGACAGGGAGCGCAGTATTTT

V: TRBV10-2
J: TRBJ2-2
size: .
D: .
CDR3: CASSRDLNTGELFF
DNA: TGCGCCAGCAGTCGGGACTTGAACACCGGGGAGCTGTTTTTT

V: TRBV19
J: TRBJ1-2
size: .
D: TRBD1
CDR3: CASSIGTGSGYTF
DNA: TGTGCCAGTAGTATAGGGACAGGGAGTGGCTACACCTTC

V: TRBV5-4
J: TRBJ1-2
size: few
D: .
CDR3: CASSLASTGQTHYGYTF
DNA: TGTGCCAGCAGCTTGGCCTCTACCGGACAGACCCACTATGGCTACACCTTC

V: TRBV29-1
J: TRBJ1-2
size: .
D: .
CDR3: CSGTTTNYGYTF
DNA: TGCAGCGGCACAACGACTAACTATGGCTACACCTTC

V: TRBV7-8
J: TRBJ2-7
size: .
D: .
CDR3: CASSLVQGPYTYEQYF
DNA: TGTGCCAGCAGCTTAGTGCAGGGCCCTTATACCTACGAGCAGTACTTC

V: TRBV29-1
J: TRBJ2-7
size: once
D: TRBD1
CDR3: CSVEGTGASEQYF
DNA: TGCAGCGTTGAGGGGACAGGGGCGTCCGAGCAGTACTTC

V: TRBV11-2
J: TRBJ2-1
size: .
D: .
CDR3: CASSTPSASSYNEQFF
DNA: TGTGCCAGCAGTACCCCTAGCGCATCGTCCTACAATGAGCAGTTCTTC

V: TRBV7-8
J: TRBJ1-3
size: .
D: .
CDR3: CASSLAGDAYSGNTIYF
DNA: TGTGCCAGCAGCTTAGCGGGCGACGCATACTCTGGAAACACCATATATTTT

V: TRBV7-9
J: TRBJ2-7
size: .
D: .
CDR3: CASSRGVVGGHEQYF
DNA: TGTGCCAGCAGCCGCGGGGTCGTAGGGGGCCACGAGCAGTACTTC

V: TRBV11-2
J: TRBJ2-1
size: .
D: TRBD2
CDR3: CASRRLANYNEQFF
DNA: TGTGCCAGCAGGAGACTAGCGAATTACAATGAGCAGTTCTTC

V: TRBV6-5
J: TRBJ2-1
size: .
D: TRBD2
CDR3: CASSYRPGLADNEQFF
DNA: TGTGCCAGCAGCTACCGCCCGGGACTAGCGGACAATGAGCAGTTCTTC

V: TRBV7-9
J: TRBJ2-3
size: .
D: .
CDR3: CASSFWPSDTQYF
DNA: TGTGCCAGCAGCTTTTGGCCATCAGATACGCAGTATTTT

V: TRBV27
J: TRBJ1-1
size: .
D: .
CDR3: CASRRHEVNTEAFF
DNA: TGTGCCAGCAGGCGCCACGAGGTGAACACTGAAGCTTTCTTT

V: TRBV11-2
J: TRBJ1-5
size: .
D: .
CDR3: CASSLAPSQPQHF
DNA: TGTGCCAGCAGCCTAGCCCCTAGTCAGCCCCAGCATTTT

V: TRBV5-8
J: TRBJ1-5
size: .
D: TRBD1
CDR3: CASSLTGTGGSQPQHF
DNA: TGTGCCAGCAGCTTGACCGGGACAGGGGGGAGCCAGCCCCAGCATTTT

V: TRBV6-6
J: TRBJ1-2
size: .
D: .
CDR3: CASSYLMAGVDYGYTF
DNA: TGTGCCAGCAGTTACTTGATGGCAGGGGTGGACTATGGCTACACCTTC

V: TRBV19
J: TRBJ2-3
size: .
D: TRBD1
CDR3: CASSSQGALRTDTQYF
DNA: TGTGCCAGTAGTTCACAGGGGGCGTTGAGGACAGATACGCAGTATTTT

V: TRBV5-4
J: TRBJ2-2
size: few
D: TRBD2
CDR3: CASSPRLAGRVGELFF
DNA: TGTGCCAGCAGCCCCCGACTAGCGGGTAGGGTCGGGGAGCTGTTTTTT

V: TRBV7-8
J: TRBJ2-7
size: .
D: .
CDR3: CASSPSSGEQYF
DNA: TGTGCCAGCAGCCCATCGTCCGGCGAGCAGTACTTC

V: TRBV7-6
J: TRBJ1-1
size: .
D: TRBD1
CDR3: CASTDRGFFGNTEAFF
DNA: TGTGCCAGCACCGACAGGGGGTTTTTTGGGAACACTGAAGCTTTCTTT

V: TRBV5-1
J: TRBJ1-1
size: once
D: TRBD1
CDR3: CASSPNRQGFTEAFF
DNA: TGCGCCAGCAGCCCTAACCGACAGGGGTTCACTGAAGCTTTCTTT

V: TRBV12-3/TRBV12-4
J: TRBJ1-1
size: .
D: .
CDR3: CASTNTGNTEAFF
DNA: TGTGCCAGCACAAATACAGGGAACACTGAAGCTTTCTTT

V: TRBV18
J: TRBJ1-4
size: .
D: TRBD1
CDR3: CASSPPAGGGEKLFF
DNA: TGTGCCAGCTCACCACCGGCAGGGGGCGGTGAAAAACTGTTTTTT

V: TRBV6-4
J: TRBJ1-1
size: .
D: .
CDR3: CASSDSGREAFF
DNA: TGTGCCAGCAGTGACTCGGGGCGTGAAGCTTTCTTT

V: TRBV19
J: TRBJ2-7
size: .
D: .
CDR3: CATKPDPEGLEQYF
DNA: TGTGCCACCAAACCGGACCCCGAGGGACTCGAGCAGTACTTC

V: TRBV5-1
J: TRBJ1-1
size: .
D: TRBD1
CDR3: CASSYETGGAWRGTEAFF
DNA: TGCGCCAGCAGCTACGAAACAGGGGGCGCATGGAGGGGCACTGAAGCTTTCTTT

V: TRBV19
J: TRBJ1-5
size: .
D: .
CDR3: CASSIDVGAGSNQPQHF
DNA: TGTGCCAGTAGTATAGATGTGGGCGCAGGCAGCAATCAGCCCCAGCATTTT

V: TRBV15
J: TRBJ1-6
size: few
D: .
CDR3: CATSRGGGRGDSPLHF
DNA: TGTGCCACCAGCAGAGGGGGGGGCAGGGGTGATTCACCCCTCCACTTT

V: TRBV10-2
J: TRBJ1-4
size: few
D: .
CDR3: CASSENRAGWEKLFF
DNA: TGCGCCAGCAGTGAGAACAGGGCGGGTTGGGAAAAACTGTTTTTT

V: TRBV6-6
J: TRBJ1-2
size: .
D: .
CDR3: CASSPGEGRGYTF
DNA: TGTGCCAGCAGCCCTGGGGAGGGAAGAGGCTACACCTTC

V: TRBV28
J: TRBJ1-5
size: .
D: .
CDR3: CASKGFYNSNQPQHF
DNA: TGTGCCAGCAAGGGGTTTTATAATAGCAATCAGCCCCAGCATTTT

V: TRBV7-8
J: TRBJ1-2
size: .
D: .
CDR3: CASSSSGAFYGYTF
DNA: TGTGCCAGCAGCTCCTCAGGGGCCTTCTATGGCTACACCTTC

V: TRBV6-5
J: TRBJ1-1
size: .
D: TRBD1
CDR3: CASSYGQGVRGTEAFF
DNA: TGTGCCAGCAGTTACGGACAGGGGGTTAGGGGCACTGAAGCTTTCTTT

V: TRBV6-5
J: TRBJ2-1
size: .
D: TRBD1
CDR3: CASSSGTGINNEQFF
DNA: TGTGCCAGCAGCTCAGGGACAGGGATTAACAATGAGCAGTTCTTC

V: TRBV13
J: TRBJ1-1
size: .
D: TRBD1
CDR3: CASRRDSPMNTEAFF
DNA: TGTGCCAGCAGAAGGGACAGCCCCATGAACACTGAAGCTTTCTTT

V: TRBV5-1
J: TRBJ2-5
size: .
D: TRBD1
CDR3: CASSQQGALETQYF
DNA: TGCGCCAGCAGCCAGCAGGGGGCGTTAGAGACCCAGTACTTC

V: TRBV7-9
J: TRBJ2-7
size: .
D: .
CDR3: CASSLSSYEQYF
DNA: TGTGCCAGCAGCTTGAGCTCCTACGAGCAGTACTTC

V: TRBV7-2
J: TRBJ1-4
size: .
D: .
CDR3: CASSLLQLNEKLFF
DNA: TGTGCCAGCAGCTTACTACAGCTTAATGAAAAACTGTTTTTT

V: TRBV5-1
J: TRBJ2-7
size: .
D: TRBD1
CDR3: CASSLGWDRSYEQYF
DNA: TGCGCCAGCAGCTTGGGATGGGACAGGTCCTACGAGCAGTACTTC

V: TRBV25-1
J: TRBJ1-2
size: .
D: .
CDR3: CASSGPLYGYTF
DNA: TGTGCCAGCAGTGGGCCCCTCTATGGCTACACCTTC

V: TRBV18
J: TRBJ1-5
size: .
D: TRBD1
CDR3: CASSRDSFSNQPQHF
DNA: TGTGCCAGCTCACGGGACAGCTTTAGCAATCAGCCCCAGCATTTT

V: TRBV4-1
J: TRBJ2-3
size: once
D: .
CDR3: CASSLLTSTDTQYF
DNA: TGCGCCAGCAGCCTCCTGACTAGCACAGATACGCAGTATTTT

V: TRBV7-2
J: TRBJ2-3
size: once
D: .
CDR3: CASSLKGVREFDTQYF
DNA: TGTGCCAGCAGCTTAAAGGGTGTCAGGGAATTCGATACGCAGTATTTT

V: TRBV19
J: TRBJ1-3
size: .
D: .
CDR3: CASSIDRFAGNTIYF
DNA: TGTGCCAGTAGTATAGACAGGTTTGCTGGAAACACCATATATTTT

V: TRBV19
J: TRBJ2-3
size: .
D: TRBD2
CDR3: CASRKRGVTDTQYF
DNA: TGTGCCAGTAGGAAGCGGGGGGTCACAGATACGCAGTATTTT

V: TRBV5-4
J: TRBJ1-2
size: .
D: TRBD1
CDR3: CASSLVGQSVGYTF
DNA: TGTGCCAGCAGCTTGGTGGGACAGTCCGTAGGCTACACCTTC